This is a list of T cell receptor beta chains from one sample in a study of memory CD4+ T cells and cytomegalovirus serostatus. Method: immunoSEQ multiplex PCR; TCRdb's copy keeps in-frame clones and lacks some. The repertoire consists of more than 45,000 clones, with about three quarters occurring once and the leading ten covering 0.78%. Sequencing was done on a sample of memory CD4+ T cells from blood. Receptors were obtained from an adult in good health and CMV-seronegative. CDR3s include the opening cysteine and the closing phenylalanine or tryptophan. D genes are given only for firm matches. Clone sizes are given selectively: once, few, many, or a class where the clone is expanded.

j_gene: TRBJ1-2
d_gene: TRBD1
v_gene: TRBV5-5
len: 19
abundance: few
CDR3aa: CASSLSLGDRGPSNYGYTF
CDR3nt: TGTGCCAGCAGCTTGTCTCTAGGGGACAGGGGGCCTTCCAACTATGGCTACACCTTC

j_gene: TRBJ1-1
d_gene: -
v_gene: TRBV5-1
len: 14
abundance: -
CDR3aa: CASSSQASGTEAFF
CDR3nt: TGCGCCAGCAGCTCGCAGGCTTCAGGGACTGAAGCTTTCTTT

j_gene: TRBJ2-5
d_gene: -
v_gene: TRBV20-1
len: 9
abundance: -
CDR3aa: CSAGGTQYF
CDR3nt: TGCAGTGCAGGGGGGACCCAGTACTTC

j_gene: TRBJ1-6
d_gene: TRBD1
v_gene: TRBV2
len: 15
abundance: -
CDR3aa: CASSLGTGRQSPLHF
CDR3nt: TGTGCCAGCAGTTTAGGGACAGGGAGGCAATCACCCCTCCACTTT

j_gene: TRBJ2-5
d_gene: -
v_gene: TRBV30
len: 12
abundance: once
CDR3aa: CAWSRTKETQYF
CDR3nt: TGTGCCTGGAGTCGGACCAAAGAGACCCAGTACTTC

j_gene: TRBJ2-5
d_gene: TRBD1
v_gene: TRBV5-1
len: 14
abundance: -
CDR3aa: CASSAGQGGETQYF
CDR3nt: TGCGCCAGCAGCGCGGGACAGGGAGGCGAGACCCAGTACTTC

j_gene: TRBJ1-1
d_gene: TRBD1
v_gene: TRBV4-1
len: 15
abundance: -
CDR3aa: CASSQDTGVNTEAFF
CDR3nt: TGCGCCAGCAGCCAAGATACAGGGGTGAACACTGAAGCTTTCTTT

j_gene: TRBJ1-5
d_gene: -
v_gene: TRBV7-2
len: 15
abundance: -
CDR3aa: CASSFRVGNNQPQHF
CDR3nt: TGTGCCAGCAGCTTCAGGGTGGGGAACAATCAGCCCCAGCATTTT

j_gene: TRBJ1-4
d_gene: TRBD1
v_gene: TRBV28
len: 14
abundance: -
CDR3aa: CASSIDQTGPLMFF
CDR3nt: TGTGCCAGCAGCATTGACCAGACAGGGCCCCTCATGTTTTTT

j_gene: TRBJ1-3
d_gene: -
v_gene: TRBV6-5
len: 14
abundance: -
CDR3aa: CASSSWGSGNTIYF
CDR3nt: TGTGCCAGCAGTTCGTGGGGCTCTGGAAACACCATATATTTT

j_gene: TRBJ2-7
d_gene: -
v_gene: TRBV30
len: 15
abundance: few
CDR3aa: CAWSVLQGMGYEQYF
CDR3nt: TGTGCCTGGAGTGTACTACAGGGAATGGGTTACGAGCAGTACTTC

j_gene: TRBJ1-1
d_gene: -
v_gene: TRBV4-1
len: 16
abundance: -
CDR3aa: CASSLGVGRVNTEAFF
CDR3nt: TGCGCCAGCAGCCTGGGGGTAGGGCGGGTGAACACTGAAGCTTTCTTT

j_gene: TRBJ2-3
d_gene: -
v_gene: TRBV18
len: 14
abundance: few
CDR3aa: CASSQGRKTDTQYF
CDR3nt: TGTGCCAGCTCACAGGGACGCAAAACAGATACGCAGTATTTT

j_gene: TRBJ1-3
d_gene: -
v_gene: TRBV5-4
len: 17
abundance: -
CDR3aa: CASSYSAGKSIRNTIYF
CDR3nt: TGTGCCAGCAGCTACTCAGCCGGGAAAAGTATCAGAAACACCATATATTTT

j_gene: TRBJ1-5
d_gene: TRBD1
v_gene: TRBV7-8
len: 16
abundance: -
CDR3aa: CASSPRDRGSNQPQHF
CDR3nt: TGTGCCAGCAGCCCGAGGGACAGGGGTAGCAATCAGCCCCAGCATTTT

j_gene: TRBJ1-6
d_gene: TRBD1
v_gene: TRBV7-2
len: 15
abundance: -
CDR3aa: CASSLRDRTNSPLHF
CDR3nt: TGTGCCAGCAGCTTGCGGGACAGGACTAATTCACCCCTCCACTTT

j_gene: TRBJ1-4
d_gene: TRBD1
v_gene: TRBV11-2
len: 14
abundance: -
CDR3aa: CASRRPGGFEKLFF
CDR3nt: TGTGCCAGCAGACGTCCAGGGGGCTTTGAAAAACTGTTTTTT

j_gene: TRBJ1-6
d_gene: -
v_gene: TRBV9
len: 14
abundance: once
CDR3aa: CASSVKAENSPLHF
CDR3nt: TGTGCCAGCAGCGTTAAGGCGGAAAATTCACCCCTCCACTTT

j_gene: TRBJ2-3
d_gene: -
v_gene: TRBV6-5
len: 15
abundance: -
CDR3aa: CASSHWGEQVDTQYF
CDR3nt: TGTGCCAGCAGTCATTGGGGGGAGCAAGTAGATACGCAGTATTTT

j_gene: TRBJ1-4
d_gene: TRBD1
v_gene: TRBV7-9
len: 15
abundance: -
CDR3aa: CASSPPGQLNEKLFF
CDR3nt: TGTGCCAGCAGCCCGCCGGGACAGCTAAATGAAAAACTGTTTTTT

j_gene: TRBJ1-6
d_gene: TRBD1
v_gene: TRBV5-1
len: 15
abundance: -
CDR3aa: CASSGDRLYNSPLHF
CDR3nt: TGCGCCAGCAGCGGGGACAGGCTTTATAATTCACCCCTCCACTTT

j_gene: TRBJ2-7
d_gene: TRBD1
v_gene: TRBV6-5
len: 14
abundance: -
CDR3aa: CASSPPGQGALQYF
CDR3nt: TGTGCCAGCAGTCCTCCGGGACAGGGGGCATTGCAGTACTTC

j_gene: TRBJ1-2
d_gene: -
v_gene: TRBV20-1
len: 11
abundance: few
CDR3aa: CSARPIYGYTF
CDR3nt: TGCAGTGCTAGGCCTATATATGGCTACACCTTC

j_gene: TRBJ1-2
d_gene: -
v_gene: TRBV28
len: 12
abundance: -
CDR3aa: CASSSGGGGYTF
CDR3nt: TGTGCCAGCAGTTCTGGGGGGGGCGGCTACACCTTC

j_gene: TRBJ2-5
d_gene: TRBD2
v_gene: TRBV7-8
len: 16
abundance: -
CDR3aa: CASSLASGMNQETQYF
CDR3nt: TGTGCCAGCAGCTTAGCTAGCGGGATGAATCAAGAGACCCAGTACTTC

j_gene: TRBJ1-1
d_gene: TRBD1
v_gene: TRBV27
len: 12
abundance: -
CDR3aa: CASGGRGLEAFF
CDR3nt: TGTGCCAGCGGGGGGAGGGGGCTTGAAGCTTTCTTT

j_gene: TRBJ2-3
d_gene: -
v_gene: TRBV30
len: 15
abundance: -
CDR3aa: CAWSAGLTSTDTQYF
CDR3nt: TGTGCCTGGAGTGCGGGACTGACTAGCACAGATACGCAGTATTTT

j_gene: TRBJ2-7
d_gene: -
v_gene: TRBV7-9
len: 15
abundance: -
CDR3aa: CASSLITVSSYEQYF
CDR3nt: TGTGCCAGCAGCTTAATAACAGTCTCCTCCTACGAGCAGTACTTC

j_gene: TRBJ2-3
d_gene: -
v_gene: TRBV5-1
len: 15
abundance: -
CDR3aa: CASRPWTDGTDTQYF
CDR3nt: TGCGCCAGCAGACCATGGACTGACGGCACAGATACGCAGTATTTT

j_gene: TRBJ1-3
d_gene: -
v_gene: TRBV7-9
len: 17
abundance: medium-sized
CDR3aa: CASSLEGFKGSGNTIYF
CDR3nt: TGTGCCAGCAGCTTAGAAGGTTTTAAGGGCTCTGGAAACACCATATATTTT

j_gene: TRBJ2-1
d_gene: TRBD2
v_gene: TRBV25-1
len: 18
abundance: -
CDR3aa: CASSDTAGGPRAYNEQFF
CDR3nt: TGTGCCAGCAGTGATACGGCGGGAGGGCCACGGGCCTACAATGAGCAGTTCTTC

j_gene: TRBJ2-6
d_gene: -
v_gene: TRBV4-1
len: 18
abundance: -
CDR3aa: CASSQDPGTQSGANVLTF
CDR3nt: TGCGCCAGCAGCCAAGACCCGGGGACCCAGAGTGGGGCCAACGTCCTGACTTTC

j_gene: TRBJ1-2
d_gene: -
v_gene: TRBV19
len: 14
abundance: -
CDR3aa: CASIPRGIDYGYTF
CDR3nt: TGTGCCAGTATTCCAAGGGGCATCGACTATGGCTACACCTTC

j_gene: TRBJ2-7
d_gene: -
v_gene: TRBV5-4
len: 15
abundance: -
CDR3aa: CASSREGPRSYEQYF
CDR3nt: TGTGCCAGCAGCCGAGAGGGGCCCCGTTCCTACGAGCAGTACTTC

j_gene: TRBJ2-4
d_gene: TRBD1
v_gene: TRBV5-4
len: 16
abundance: few
CDR3aa: CASSLGDSLAKNIQYF
CDR3nt: TGTGCCAGCAGCTTGGGGGACAGCCTAGCCAAAAACATTCAGTACTTC

j_gene: TRBJ1-1
d_gene: -
v_gene: TRBV7-9
len: 12
abundance: -
CDR3aa: CASSPGGFGAFF
CDR3nt: TGTGCCAGCAGCCCCGGGGGATTCGGAGCTTTCTTT

j_gene: TRBJ1-2
d_gene: -
v_gene: TRBV7-8
len: 15
abundance: -
CDR3aa: CASSPRDLLNYGYTF
CDR3nt: TGTGCCAGCAGCCCTCGGGACCTCCTAAACTATGGCTACACCTTC

j_gene: TRBJ2-2
d_gene: TRBD1
v_gene: TRBV19
len: 16
abundance: few
CDR3aa: CASTPDRGPLTGELFF
CDR3nt: TGTGCCAGTACCCCGGACAGGGGCCCGCTCACCGGGGAGCTGTTTTTT

j_gene: TRBJ2-7
d_gene: TRBD1
v_gene: TRBV5-1
len: 14
abundance: -
CDR3aa: CASSLGTARNEQYF
CDR3nt: TGCGCCAGCAGCTTAGGGACAGCCAGGAACGAGCAGTACTTC

j_gene: TRBJ1-5
d_gene: -
v_gene: TRBV14
len: 15
abundance: -
CDR3aa: CASSQERGGPWPQHF
CDR3nt: TGTGCCAGCAGCCAAGAAAGGGGGGGACCATGGCCCCAGCATTTT

j_gene: TRBJ1-1
d_gene: TRBD1
v_gene: TRBV19
len: 16
abundance: -
CDR3aa: CASSIEHRDRNTEAFF
CDR3nt: TGTGCCAGTAGTATAGAACACCGGGACAGGAACACTGAAGCTTTCTTT

j_gene: TRBJ1-2
d_gene: -
v_gene: TRBV2
len: 12
abundance: -
CDR3aa: CASSVRDEGYTF
CDR3nt: TGTGCCAGCAGTGTACGCGACGAAGGCTACACCTTC

j_gene: TRBJ1-1
d_gene: -
v_gene: TRBV30
len: 14
abundance: few
CDR3aa: CAWSVRFLNTEAFF
CDR3nt: TGTGCCTGGAGTGTAAGGTTTTTGAACACTGAAGCTTTCTTT

j_gene: TRBJ1-5
d_gene: -
v_gene: TRBV7-9
len: 14
abundance: few
CDR3aa: CASSPMGSNQPQHF
CDR3nt: TGTGCCAGCAGTCCAATGGGATCAAATCAGCCCCAGCATTTT

j_gene: TRBJ2-7
d_gene: -
v_gene: TRBV5-1
len: 12
abundance: -
CDR3aa: CASSSDGSWQYF
CDR3nt: TGCGCCAGCAGCTCTGACGGGTCATGGCAGTACTTC

j_gene: TRBJ2-5
d_gene: TRBD1
v_gene: TRBV5-1
len: 13
abundance: -
CDR3aa: CASSADRGETQYF
CDR3nt: TGCGCCAGCAGCGCGGACAGGGGAGAGACCCAGTACTTC

j_gene: TRBJ1-2
d_gene: -
v_gene: TRBV27
len: 15
abundance: -
CDR3aa: CASSLSGRANYGYTF
CDR3nt: TGTGCCAGCAGTTTATCAGGCAGAGCTAACTATGGCTACACCTTC

j_gene: TRBJ2-6
d_gene: -
v_gene: TRBV19
len: 19
abundance: -
CDR3aa: CASSIDGRVVFPGANVLTF
CDR3nt: TGTGCCAGTAGTATAGATGGCAGGGTTGTCTTCCCTGGGGCCAACGTCCTGACTTTC

j_gene: TRBJ1-2
d_gene: TRBD1
v_gene: TRBV6-5
len: 14
abundance: -
CDR3aa: CASSYSKDRPGYTF
CDR3nt: TGTGCCAGCAGTTACTCGAAGGACAGGCCTGGCTACACCTTC

j_gene: TRBJ1-3
d_gene: -
v_gene: TRBV28
len: 16
abundance: once
CDR3aa: CASSLFGAMHGNTIYF
CDR3nt: TGTGCCAGCAGTTTATTTGGCGCGATGCATGGAAACACCATATATTTT

j_gene: TRBJ1-1
d_gene: -
v_gene: TRBV7-9
len: 11
abundance: -
CDR3aa: CASSLEVQAFF
CDR3nt: TGTGCCAGCAGCTTAGAAGTGCAGGCTTTCTTT